Listed below are T cell receptor beta chains from one sample, sequenced in a study of technical replicates of blood from several donors. Some clones are missing from TCRdb's copy, which holds only in-frame ones; the method was immunoSEQ multiplex PCR. The sample yields about 89,000 clones, about 94% seen once. Sequencing was carried out using T cells isolated from PBMCs. Receptors originate from a human donor in good health. Each CDR3 is given with its conserved first and last residue.

CDR3 protein	V gene
CASSLTGGYEQYF	TRBV7-2
CATRIDRGTGELFF	TRBV19
CASSAYSGSGETQYF	TRBV19
CASCSHNGRHAGELFF	TRBV27
CASSLLAGSYEQYF	TRBV5-5
CASRNKQGFSYNEQFF	TRBV28
CASGLANPFSNGDREYYEQYF	TRBV12-5
CASSPRLAGGTGELFF	TRBV11-3
CASSLATGAGEQYF	TRBV5-1
CASSPGLAASPYEQYF	TRBV5-4
CASSTEGQGYNSPLHF	TRBV19
CASSFDREDYGYTF	TRBV7-9
CASSSGLAGAYNEQFF	TRBV5-4
CATSRAWGMNTEAFF	TRBV15
CASSLDWVREAEAFF	TRBV5-5
CASSVALAGSTDTQYF	TRBV9
CASSPRLAYPMGETQYF	TRBV27
CASSIGSGNSGANVLTF	TRBV19
CASKTGLIEAFF	TRBV30
CASSAETGNYGYTF	TRBV5-1
CASIVRGLHYEQYF	TRBV6-1
CASNPSGQLTEKLFF	TRBV28
CASSPLDSDDSYEQYF	TRBV4-2
CATTRRGTGASEGQPQHF	TRBV19
CASSLSPGVRNEQFF	TRBV11-3
CASSPTLGQEGNQPQHF	TRBV27
CASSLAGQGTEAFF	TRBV11-2
CASSLPGLGGQGPFRLDYEQYF	TRBV28
CASSPIQGLEQYF	TRBV6-5
CASSSAQSATTQGGIATNYGYTF	TRBV18
CASSKPGSTSTYEQYF	TRBV5-6
CASMRDTSPLHF	TRBV25-1
CASSFGGADTEAFF	TRBV5-1
CASSGGPNQPQHF	TRBV6-1
CASSFDRGPINEKLFF	TRBV7-9
CASSLDRGNQPQHF	TRBV5-5
CASRTGYTSYEQYF	TRBV2
CASSLDEQPYNEQFF	TRBV5-1
CASSDPRLNTEAFF	TRBV6-1